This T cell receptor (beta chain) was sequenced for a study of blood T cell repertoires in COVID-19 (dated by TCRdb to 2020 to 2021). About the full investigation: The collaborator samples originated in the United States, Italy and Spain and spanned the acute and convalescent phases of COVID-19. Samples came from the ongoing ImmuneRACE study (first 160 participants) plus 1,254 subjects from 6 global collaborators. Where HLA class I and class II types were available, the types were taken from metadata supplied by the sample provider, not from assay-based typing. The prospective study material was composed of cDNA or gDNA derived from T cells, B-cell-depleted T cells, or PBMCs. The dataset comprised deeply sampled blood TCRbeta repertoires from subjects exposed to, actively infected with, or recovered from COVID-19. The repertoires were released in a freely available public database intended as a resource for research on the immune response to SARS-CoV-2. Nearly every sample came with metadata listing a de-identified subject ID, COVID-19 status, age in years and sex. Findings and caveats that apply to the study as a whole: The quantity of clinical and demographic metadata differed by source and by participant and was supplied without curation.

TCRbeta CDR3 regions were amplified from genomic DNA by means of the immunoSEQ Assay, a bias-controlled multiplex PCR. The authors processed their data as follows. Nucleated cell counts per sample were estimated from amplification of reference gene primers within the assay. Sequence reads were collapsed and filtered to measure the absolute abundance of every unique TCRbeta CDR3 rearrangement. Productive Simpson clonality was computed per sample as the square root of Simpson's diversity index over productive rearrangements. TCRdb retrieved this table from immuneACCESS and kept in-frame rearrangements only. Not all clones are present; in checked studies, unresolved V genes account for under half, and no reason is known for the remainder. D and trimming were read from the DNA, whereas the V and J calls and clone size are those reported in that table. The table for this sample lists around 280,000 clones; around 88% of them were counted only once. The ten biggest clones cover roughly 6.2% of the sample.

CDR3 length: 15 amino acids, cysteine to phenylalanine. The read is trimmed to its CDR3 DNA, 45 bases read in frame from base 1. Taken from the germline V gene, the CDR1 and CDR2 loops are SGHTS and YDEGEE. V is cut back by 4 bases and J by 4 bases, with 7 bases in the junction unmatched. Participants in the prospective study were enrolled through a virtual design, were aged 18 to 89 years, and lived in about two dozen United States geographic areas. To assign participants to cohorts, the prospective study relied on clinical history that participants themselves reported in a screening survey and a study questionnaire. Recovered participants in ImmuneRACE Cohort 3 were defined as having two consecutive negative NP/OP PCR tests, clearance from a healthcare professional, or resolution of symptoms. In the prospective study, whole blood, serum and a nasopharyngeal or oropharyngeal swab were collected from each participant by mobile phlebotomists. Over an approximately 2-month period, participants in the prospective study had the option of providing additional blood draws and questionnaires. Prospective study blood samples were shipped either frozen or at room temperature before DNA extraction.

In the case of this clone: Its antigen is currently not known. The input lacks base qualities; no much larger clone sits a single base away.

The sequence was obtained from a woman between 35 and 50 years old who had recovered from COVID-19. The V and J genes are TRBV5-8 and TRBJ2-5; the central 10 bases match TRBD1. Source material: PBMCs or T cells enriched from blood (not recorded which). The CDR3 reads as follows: CASSRRTGGLETQYF. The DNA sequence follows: TGTGCCAGCAGCCGCAGGACAGGGGGGTTAGAGACCCAGTACTTC.